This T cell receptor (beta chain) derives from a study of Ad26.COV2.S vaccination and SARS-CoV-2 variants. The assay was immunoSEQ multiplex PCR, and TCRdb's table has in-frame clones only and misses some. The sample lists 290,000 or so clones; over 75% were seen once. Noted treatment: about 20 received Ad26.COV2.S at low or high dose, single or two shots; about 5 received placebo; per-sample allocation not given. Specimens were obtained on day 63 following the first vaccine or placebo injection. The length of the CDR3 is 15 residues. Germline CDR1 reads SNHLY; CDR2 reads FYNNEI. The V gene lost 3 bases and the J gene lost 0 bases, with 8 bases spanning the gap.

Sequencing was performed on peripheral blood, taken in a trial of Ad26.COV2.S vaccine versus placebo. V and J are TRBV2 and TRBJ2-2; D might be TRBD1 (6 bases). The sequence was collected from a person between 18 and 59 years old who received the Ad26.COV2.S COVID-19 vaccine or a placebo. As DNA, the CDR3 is TGTGCCAGCAGTGAGGGACACGCGAACACCGGGGAGCTGTTTTTT. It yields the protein CASSEGHANTGELFF. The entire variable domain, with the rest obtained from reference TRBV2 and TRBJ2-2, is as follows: EPEVTQTPSHQVTQMGQEVILRCVPISNHLYFYWYRQILGQKVEFLVSFYNNEISEKSEIFDDQFSVERPDGSNFTLKIRSTKLEDSAMYFCASSEGHANTGELFFGEGSRLTVL.